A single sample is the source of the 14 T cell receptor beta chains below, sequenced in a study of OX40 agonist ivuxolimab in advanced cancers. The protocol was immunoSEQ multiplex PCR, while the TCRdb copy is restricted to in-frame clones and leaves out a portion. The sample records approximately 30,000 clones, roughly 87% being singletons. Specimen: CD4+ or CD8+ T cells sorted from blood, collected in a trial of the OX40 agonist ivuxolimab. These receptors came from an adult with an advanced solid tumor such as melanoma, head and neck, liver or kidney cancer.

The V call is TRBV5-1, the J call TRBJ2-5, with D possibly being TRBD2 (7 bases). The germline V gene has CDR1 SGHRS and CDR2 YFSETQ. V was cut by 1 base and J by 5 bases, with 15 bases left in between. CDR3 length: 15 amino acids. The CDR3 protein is CASSLNPGEGETQYF. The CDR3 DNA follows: TGCGCCAGCAGCTTGAATCCAGGGGAGGGTGAGACCCAGTACTTC.

Here the CDR3 reads CASSNLGGLPDEQYF. The CDR3 bases are TGTGCCAGCAGCAACCTAGGAGGCCTGCCTGACGAGCAGTACTTC. V usage is TRBV6-5 and J usage is TRBJ2-7, with D possibly being TRBD2 (5 bases). Germline V gene sequence: CDR1 MNHEY, CDR2 SVGAGI. Trimming took 6 bases from V and 5 from J, leaving 20 bases between them. The CDR3 is 15 amino acids.

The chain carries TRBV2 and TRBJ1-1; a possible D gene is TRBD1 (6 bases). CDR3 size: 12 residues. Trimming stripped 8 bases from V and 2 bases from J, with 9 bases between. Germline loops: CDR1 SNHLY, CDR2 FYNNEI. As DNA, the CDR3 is TGTGCCAGCGTCAGGGGCAACACTGAAGCTTTCTTT. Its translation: CASVRGNTEAFF.

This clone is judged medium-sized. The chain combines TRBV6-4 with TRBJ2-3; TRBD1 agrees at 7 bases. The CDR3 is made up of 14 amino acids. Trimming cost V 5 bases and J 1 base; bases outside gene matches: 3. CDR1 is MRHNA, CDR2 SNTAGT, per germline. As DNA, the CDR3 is TGTGCCAGCAGTAAAGGACAGGGCACAGATACGCAGTATTTT. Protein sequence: CASSKGQGTDTQYF.

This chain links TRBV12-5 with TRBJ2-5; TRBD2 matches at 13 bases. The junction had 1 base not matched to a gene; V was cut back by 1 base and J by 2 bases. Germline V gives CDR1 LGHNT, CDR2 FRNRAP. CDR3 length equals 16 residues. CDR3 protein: CASGLGLAGGQETQYF. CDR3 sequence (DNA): TGTGCTAGTGGTTTGGGACTAGCGGGGGGACAAGAGACCCAGTACTTC.

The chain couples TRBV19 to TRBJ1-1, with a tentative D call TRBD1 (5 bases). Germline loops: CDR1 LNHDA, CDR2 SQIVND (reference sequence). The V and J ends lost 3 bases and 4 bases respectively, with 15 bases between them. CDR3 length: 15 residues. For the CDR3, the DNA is TGTGCCAGTAGTATTGCCCCCTCCGGGGGCACTGAAGCTTTCTTT. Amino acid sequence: CASSIAPSGGTEAFF.

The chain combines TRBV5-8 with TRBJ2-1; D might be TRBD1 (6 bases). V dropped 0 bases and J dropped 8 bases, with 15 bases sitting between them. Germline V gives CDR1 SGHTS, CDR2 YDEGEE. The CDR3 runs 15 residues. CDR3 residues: CASSLELAGVHEQFF. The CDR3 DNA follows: TGTGCCAGCAGCTTGGAGTTGGCAGGGGTACATGAGCAGTTCTTC.

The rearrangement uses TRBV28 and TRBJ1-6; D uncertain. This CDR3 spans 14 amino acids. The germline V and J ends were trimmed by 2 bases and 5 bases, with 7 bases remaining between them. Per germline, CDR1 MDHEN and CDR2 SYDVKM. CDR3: CASSLAGDNSPLHF. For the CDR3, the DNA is TGTGCCAGCAGTTTAGCTGGGGATAATTCACCCCTCCACTTT.

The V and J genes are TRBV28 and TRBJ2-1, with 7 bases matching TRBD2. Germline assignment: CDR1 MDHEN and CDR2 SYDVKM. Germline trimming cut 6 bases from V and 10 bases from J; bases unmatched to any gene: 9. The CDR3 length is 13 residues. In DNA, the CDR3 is TGTGCCAGCAGCTGGGGGGGGATCCAGGAGCAGTTCTTC. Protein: CASSWGGIQEQFF.

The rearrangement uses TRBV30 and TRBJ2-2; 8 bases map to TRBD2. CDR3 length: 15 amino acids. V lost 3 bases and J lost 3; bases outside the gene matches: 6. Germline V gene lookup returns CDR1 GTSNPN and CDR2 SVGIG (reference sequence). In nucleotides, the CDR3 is TGTGCCTGGAGGGCGAGCGGGGGAGACACCGGGGAGCTGTTTTTT. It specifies CAWRASGGDTGELFF.

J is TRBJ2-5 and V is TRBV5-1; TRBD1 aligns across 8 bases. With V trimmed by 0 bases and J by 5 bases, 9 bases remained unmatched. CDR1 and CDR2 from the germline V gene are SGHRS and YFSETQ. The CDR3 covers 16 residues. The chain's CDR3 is CASSLGGSGGRETQYF. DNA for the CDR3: TGCGCCAGCAGCTTGGGGGGCTCAGGGGGCCGGGAGACCCAGTACTTC.

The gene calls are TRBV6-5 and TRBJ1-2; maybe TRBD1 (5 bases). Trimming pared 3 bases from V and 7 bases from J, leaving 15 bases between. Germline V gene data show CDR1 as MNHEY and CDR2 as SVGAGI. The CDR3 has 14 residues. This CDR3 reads CASSYRGAGSGYTF. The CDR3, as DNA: TGTGCCAGCAGTTATCGGGGCGCCGGGAGTGGCTACACCTTC.

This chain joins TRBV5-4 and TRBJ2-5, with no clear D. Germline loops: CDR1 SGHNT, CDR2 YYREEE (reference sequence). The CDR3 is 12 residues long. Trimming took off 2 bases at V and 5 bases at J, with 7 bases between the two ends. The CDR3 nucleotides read TGTGCCAGCAGCTTCAATGGGGAGACCCAGTACTTC. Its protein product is CASSFNGETQYF.

As DNA, the CDR3 is TGTGCCAGCAGTTTAGTAGGGGAAGGCTACGAGCAGTACTTC. Encoded protein: CASSLVGEGYEQYF. The V gene is TRBV28, the J gene TRBJ2-7; possible D gene TRBD1, 5 bases. Trimming took 2 bases from V and 3 from J, leaving 11 bases between them. In germline, CDR1 is MDHEN, CDR2 SYDVKM. The CDR3 length is 14 residues. Using reference TRBV28 and TRBJ2-7 for the parts outside the CDR3, the full variable domain is DVKVTQSSRYLVKRTGEKVFLECVQDMDHENMFWYRQDPGLGLRLIYFSYDVKMKEKGDIPEGYSVSREKKERFSLILESASTNQTSMYLCASSLVGEGYEQYFGPGTRLTVT.